Listed below are T cell receptor beta chains from one sample, sequenced in a study of shared T cell receptors in the human thymus. Generated by immunoSEQ multiplex PCR, the TCRdb table keeps only in-frame clones and is missing some. The profile shows about 380,000 clones, 85% to 95% of them singletons. The material sequenced was thymocytes. Source of these receptors: a human donor. Both conserved end residues are part of each CDR3. Each record gives: V gene, D gene, J gene, clone size, CDR3 protein, CDR3 DNA. A D gene is named only where the DNA matches it firmly. Clone size is stated in some rows and not others, as once, few, many or a class when expanded.

V gene: TRBV10-3; D gene: -; J gene: TRBJ1-6; clone size: -; CDR3 protein: CAISDPGSPLHF; CDR3 DNA: TGTGCCATCAGTGACCCGGGGTCACCCCTCCACTTT
V gene: TRBV6-5; D gene: TRBD1; J gene: TRBJ1-5; clone size: -; CDR3 protein: CASSQYTGAPQHF; CDR3 DNA: TGTGCCAGCAGTCAGTATACAGGGGCGCCCCAGCATTTT
V gene: TRBV19; D gene: -; J gene: TRBJ1-2; clone size: -; CDR3 protein: CASTPWGRVRAGYTF; CDR3 DNA: TGTGCCAGTACCCCATGGGGCCGTGTAAGAGCGGGCTACACCTTC
V gene: TRBV4-2; D gene: TRBD2; J gene: TRBJ2-1; clone size: -; CDR3 protein: CASSQRTSGAYNEQFF; CDR3 DNA: TGTGCCAGCAGCCAACGGACTAGCGGGGCCTACAATGAGCAGTTCTTC
V gene: TRBV14; D gene: TRBD2; J gene: TRBJ2-3; clone size: -; CDR3 protein: CASSQATSGRAADTQYF; CDR3 DNA: TGTGCCAGCAGCCAAGCCACTAGCGGGAGGGCCGCAGATACGCAGTATTTT
V gene: TRBV28; D gene: TRBD1; J gene: TRBJ2-7; clone size: -; CDR3 protein: CASSLRGQGADEQYF; CDR3 DNA: TGTGCCAGCAGTCTTAGGGGTCAGGGGGCGGACGAGCAGTACTTC
V gene: TRBV21-1; D gene: -; J gene: TRBJ2-4; clone size: -; CDR3 protein: CASSSGQGLAKNIQYF; CDR3 DNA: TGTGCCAGCAGCTCTGGACAGGGGTTAGCCAAAAACATTCAGTACTTC
V gene: TRBV13; D gene: -; J gene: TRBJ1-2; clone size: -; CDR3 protein: CASSLWVRTRNPYGYTF; CDR3 DNA: TGTGCCAGCAGCTTATGGGTTCGGACACGGAATCCCTATGGCTACACCTTC
V gene: TRBV4-3; D gene: -; J gene: TRBJ1-5; clone size: -; CDR3 protein: CASSQDRIIGGCNQPQHF; CDR3 DNA: TGCGCCAGCAGCCAAGATAGAATAATCGGGGGATGCAATCAGCCCCAGCATTTT
V gene: TRBV7-3; D gene: -; J gene: TRBJ2-3; clone size: -; CDR3 protein: CASSQPWSSNSDTQYF; CDR3 DNA: TGTGCCAGCAGCCAGCCATGGAGTAGTAATTCAGATACGCAGTATTTT
V gene: TRBV5-4; D gene: TRBD2; J gene: TRBJ2-1; clone size: once; CDR3 protein: CASSRSLLAGDAGEQFF; CDR3 DNA: TGTGCCAGCAGCCGGTCATTGCTAGCGGGAGATGCCGGTGAGCAGTTCTTC
V gene: TRBV27; D gene: -; J gene: TRBJ2-1; clone size: -; CDR3 protein: CASSFPGPLGAYNEQFF; CDR3 DNA: TGTGCCAGCAGTTTCCCGGGCCCATTAGGGGCTTACAATGAGCAGTTCTTC
V gene: TRBV18; D gene: TRBD2; J gene: TRBJ2-1; clone size: -; CDR3 protein: CASSPIPAGSSYNEQFF; CDR3 DNA: TGTGCCAGCTCACCCATACCAGCGGGGAGCTCCTACAATGAGCAGTTCTTC
V gene: TRBV6-5; D gene: TRBD2; J gene: TRBJ2-1; clone size: -; CDR3 protein: CASRSRTSVHNEQFF; CDR3 DNA: TGTGCCAGCAGGTCCCGGACTAGCGTCCACAATGAGCAGTTCTTC
V gene: TRBV2; D gene: TRBD1; J gene: TRBJ2-3; clone size: -; CDR3 protein: CASSGTVSDTQYF; CDR3 DNA: TGTGCCAGCAGCGGGACAGTCTCAGATACGCAGTATTTT
V gene: TRBV7-4; D gene: TRBD1; J gene: TRBJ1-2; clone size: -; CDR3 protein: CASSLEQGNYGYTF; CDR3 DNA: TGTGCCAGCAGCTTAGAACAGGGGAACTATGGCTACACCTTC
V gene: TRBV4-1; D gene: -; J gene: TRBJ1-1; clone size: -; CDR3 protein: CASSQWGPDTHTEAFF; CDR3 DNA: TGCGCCAGCAGCCAGTGGGGACCTGATACCCACACTGAAGCTTTCTTT
V gene: TRBV27; D gene: TRBD2; J gene: TRBJ2-5; clone size: -; CDR3 protein: CASTGAGGQETQYF; CDR3 DNA: TGTGCCAGCACAGGAGCGGGAGGGCAAGAGACCCAGTACTTC
V gene: TRBV5-4; D gene: TRBD2; J gene: TRBJ2-5; clone size: -; CDR3 protein: CASTCLTPFGGRAKLPQYF; CDR3 DNA: TGTGCCAGCACCTGCTTAACGCCTTTTGGCGGGAGAGCCAAGTTGCCCCAGTACTTC
V gene: TRBV19; D gene: TRBD2; J gene: TRBJ2-5; clone size: -; CDR3 protein: CASSSVAGGSRETQYF; CDR3 DNA: TGTGCCAGTAGTAGCGTAGCGGGAGGGTCAAGAGAGACCCAGTACTTC
V gene: TRBV7-6; D gene: -; J gene: TRBJ2-3; clone size: -; CDR3 protein: CASSLADEEVKYF; CDR3 DNA: TGTGCCAGCAGCTTAGCTGATGAGGAAGTTAAGTATTTT
V gene: TRBV28; D gene: TRBD1; J gene: TRBJ1-5; clone size: -; CDR3 protein: CASSLQGEGNQPQHF; CDR3 DNA: TGTGCCAGCAGTCTCCAGGGGGAGGGCAATCAGCCCCAGCATTTT
V gene: TRBV28; D gene: -; J gene: TRBJ2-7; clone size: -; CDR3 protein: CAIQGAYEQYF; CDR3 DNA: TGTGCCATACAGGGAGCGTACGAGCAGTACTTC
V gene: TRBV4-2; D gene: TRBD2; J gene: TRBJ2-7; clone size: -; CDR3 protein: CASSQGGLAGYEQYF; CDR3 DNA: TGTGCCAGCAGCCAAGGGGGACTAGCGGGCTACGAGCAGTACTTC
V gene: TRBV5-1; D gene: TRBD2; J gene: TRBJ2-3; clone size: -; CDR3 protein: CASSLETSGIRSTDTQYF; CDR3 DNA: TGCGCCAGCAGCCTGGAGACTAGCGGGATAAGGAGCACAGATACGCAGTATTTT
V gene: TRBV7-2; D gene: TRBD2; J gene: TRBJ2-1; clone size: -; CDR3 protein: CASSLSGGNEQFF; CDR3 DNA: TGTGCCAGCAGCTTATCGGGAGGGAATGAGCAGTTCTTC
V gene: TRBV28; D gene: -; J gene: TRBJ1-4; clone size: -; CDR3 protein: CASSSDTEKLFF; CDR3 DNA: TGTGCCAGCAGCTCCGACACTGAAAAACTGTTTTTT
V gene: TRBV27; D gene: TRBD1; J gene: TRBJ1-2; clone size: -; CDR3 protein: CASSPRTGYGYTF; CDR3 DNA: TGTGCCAGCAGTCCGCGGACAGGCTATGGCTACACCTTC
V gene: TRBV12-5; D gene: TRBD1; J gene: TRBJ1-5; clone size: -; CDR3 protein: CASGLYRGQWQPQHF; CDR3 DNA: TGTGCTAGTGGTTTGTACAGGGGGCAATGGCAGCCCCAGCATTTT
V gene: TRBV6-5; D gene: -; J gene: TRBJ2-1; clone size: -; CDR3 protein: CASSPGYYNEQFF; CDR3 DNA: TGTGCCAGCAGCCCGGGGTACTACAATGAGCAGTTCTTC
V gene: TRBV7-8; D gene: TRBD1; J gene: TRBJ1-1; clone size: -; CDR3 protein: CASSPPQRQGNTEAFF; CDR3 DNA: TGTGCCAGCAGTCCCCCCCAACGACAGGGGAACACTGAAGCTTTCTTT
V gene: TRBV5-1; D gene: -; J gene: TRBJ2-7; clone size: -; CDR3 protein: CASSLYEFPPGEQYF; CDR3 DNA: TGCGCCAGCAGCTTGTATGAATTTCCCCCCGGCGAGCAGTACTTC
V gene: TRBV11-2; D gene: TRBD1; J gene: TRBJ2-2; clone size: -; CDR3 protein: CASSPHGQGTNTGELFF; CDR3 DNA: TGTGCCAGCAGCCCACACGGACAGGGGACTAACACCGGGGAGCTGTTTTTT
V gene: TRBV18; D gene: TRBD2; J gene: TRBJ2-3; clone size: -; CDR3 protein: CASSPLSGRADTQYF; CDR3 DNA: TGTGCCAGCTCACCACTGAGCGGGAGGGCCGATACGCAGTATTTT
V gene: TRBV28; D gene: TRBD2; J gene: TRBJ2-1; clone size: -; CDR3 protein: CASRTNPTSGLNEQFF; CDR3 DNA: TGTGCCAGCAGGACAAACCCGACTAGCGGACTCAATGAGCAGTTCTTC
V gene: TRBV6-6; D gene: -; J gene: TRBJ2-1; clone size: -; CDR3 protein: CASRDCRAPKEQFF; CDR3 DNA: TGTGCCAGCAGGGACTGCCGGGCCCCCAAAGAGCAGTTCTTC
V gene: TRBV7-8; D gene: -; J gene: TRBJ2-5; clone size: once; CDR3 protein: CASSLALSGNPQETQYF; CDR3 DNA: TGTGCCAGCAGCTTAGCTTTGTCAGGGAACCCCCAAGAGACCCAGTACTTC
V gene: TRBV6-1; D gene: -; J gene: TRBJ1-2; clone size: -; CDR3 protein: CASSDPGQRSGYTF; CDR3 DNA: TGTGCCAGCAGTGATCCAGGGCAGAGGAGTGGCTACACCTTC
V gene: TRBV14; D gene: -; J gene: TRBJ2-4; clone size: -; CDR3 protein: CASSQGKGDPNIQYF; CDR3 DNA: TGTGCCAGCAGCCAAGGAAAGGGAGACCCTAACATTCAGTACTTC
V gene: TRBV27; D gene: -; J gene: TRBJ2-7; clone size: few; CDR3 protein: CASSLSPPGPYYEQYF; CDR3 DNA: TGTGCCAGCAGTTTATCTCCCCCGGGCCCTTACTACGAGCAGTACTTC
V gene: TRBV7-2; D gene: -; J gene: TRBJ1-3; clone size: once; CDR3 protein: CASSFQGKGSGNTIYF; CDR3 DNA: TGTGCCAGCAGCTTTCAGGGGAAGGGCTCTGGAAACACCATATATTTT